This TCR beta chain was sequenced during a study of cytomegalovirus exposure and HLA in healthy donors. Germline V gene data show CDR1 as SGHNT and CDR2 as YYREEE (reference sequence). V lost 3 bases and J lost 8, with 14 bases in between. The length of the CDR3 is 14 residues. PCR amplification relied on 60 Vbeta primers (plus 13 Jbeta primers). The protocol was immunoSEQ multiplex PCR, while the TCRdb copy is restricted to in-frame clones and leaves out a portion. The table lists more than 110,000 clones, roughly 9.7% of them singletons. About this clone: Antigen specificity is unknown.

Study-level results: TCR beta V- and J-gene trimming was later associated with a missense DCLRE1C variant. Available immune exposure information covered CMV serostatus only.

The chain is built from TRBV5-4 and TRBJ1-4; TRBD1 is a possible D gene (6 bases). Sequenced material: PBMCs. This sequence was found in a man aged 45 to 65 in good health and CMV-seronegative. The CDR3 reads CASSSRGGEEKLFF. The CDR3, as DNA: TGTGCCAGCAGCTCAAGGGGGGGAGAAGAAAAACTGTTTTTT.